This TCR beta chain stems from a study of T cells in Graves' hyperthyroidism and ophthalmopathy. Study-level information: Initial diagnosis, before any treatment, was when peripheral blood was collected. Broader study findings: In simple terms, a model built on 13 V-J features told ophthalmopathy apart from stable hyperthyroidism.

Clinical symptoms, serum thyroxine and TRAb, thyroid ultrasound and orbital computed tomography together formed the diagnostic basis. Germline V lookup: CDR1 ENHRY, CDR2 SYGVKD. With V trimmed by 10 bases and J by 0 bases, 5 bases remained unmatched. The CDR3 has 15 amino acids. Of note for this clonotype: The antigen is undetermined.

Amplification of TCR beta CDR3 regions used RNA as the template. The TCR CDR3 was amplified in a first-round RT-PCR using the HTBI primer set. MiXCR, applied by TCRdb to the multiplex PCR reads, yields one record per CDR3 protein. In the table there are more than 650,000 distinct CDR3 sequences, about 15% of which are singletons. The J gene is TRBJ1-4, the V gene TRBV10-3; TRBD1 agrees at 10 bases. The sequencing input was blood. The receptor was isolated from a woman between 18 and 29 years old with Graves' hyperthyroidism. CDR3 in DNA: TGTGCCACCGGGACAGGGGAATCAACTAATGAAAAACTGTTTTTT. Amino acids: CATGTGESTNEKLFF.